Presented here are 17 T cell receptor beta chains from one specimen sequenced in a study of blood T cells in healthy people across ages. A second 7 to 11 cycle PCR used barcoded and J-beta primers. TCRdb re-derived calls from the 5' RACE reads in MiXCR, one entry per CDR3 protein. The sample carries 780,000 or so distinct CDR3 sequences, roughly three fifths recorded once. The specimen was blood. The receptor source for this set is a man between 35 and 55 years old in good health.

The chain carries TRBV28 and TRBJ1-4; weak D call: TRBD1 (6 bases). There are 16 residues in the CDR3. Germline V lookup: CDR1 MDHEN, CDR2 SYDVKM. Trimming took 4 bases from V and 1 from J, leaving 13 bases between them. The CDR3 DNA reads TGTGCCAGCAGTTCTCTTGAGGGGGGAACTAATGAAAAACTGTTTTTT. It translates to CASSSLEGGTNEKLFF. Variable domain in full (rest from reference TRBV28 and TRBJ1-4): DVKVTQSSRYLVKRTGEKVFLECVQDMDHENMFWYRQDPGLGLRLIYFSYDVKMKEKGDIPEGYSVSREKKERFSLILESASTNQTSMYLCASSSLEGGTNEKLFFGSGTQLSVL.

The chain uses TRBV27 and TRBJ2-1; TRBD2 matches at 7 bases. This CDR3 has 15 residues. The junction had 6 bases not matched to a gene; V was cut back by 3 bases and J by 4 bases. Germline V gene lookup returns CDR1 MNHEY and CDR2 SMNVEV (reference sequence). The CDR3 is CASSFAGVKYNEQFF. CDR3 nucleotide sequence: TGTGCCAGCAGTTTTGCGGGAGTAAAGTACAATGAGCAGTTCTTC.

This clonotype occurred many times. The chain links TRBV15 to TRBJ2-5, with TRBD1 matching 9 bases. The V gene's germline CDR1 is LNHNV and CDR2 YYDKDF (reference sequence). This CDR3 has 13 residues. J was trimmed by 5 bases and V by 7 bases; bases with no gene match: 5. CDR3 nucleotide sequence: TGTGCCACCAATTTAGGGACAGGGGAGACCCAGTACTTC. Translation: CATNLGTGETQYF.

The chain recombines TRBV24-1 with TRBJ2-1; 7 positions match TRBD2. This CDR3 contains 12 residues. Trimming cost V 8 bases and J 8 bases; bases outside gene matches: 5. The V gene's germline CDR1 is KGHDR and CDR2 SFDVKD. In DNA form, the CDR3 reads TGTGCCACCATGAACAGCGGGGATGAGCAGTTCTTC. Its translation: CATMNSGDEQFF.

This chain connects TRBV20-1 to TRBJ1-5; 10 bases match TRBD1. With 6 bases clipped from V and 6 bases from J, the junction kept 5 bases outside the gene matches. The germline V gene has CDR1 DFQATT and CDR2 SNEGSKA (reference sequence). The CDR3 runs to 13 residues. In DNA, the CDR3 is TGCAGTGCGGGGACAGGGGCGGTTCAGCCCCAGCATTTT. As protein: CSAGTGAVQPQHF.

This clonotype has a single count. The chain employs TRBV10-3 and TRBJ2-1; 9 nucleotides align to TRBD1. The CDR3 runs 17 residues. V shed 2 bases, J shed 6 bases, and the junction held 11 bases outside the gene matches. Germline CDR1 is ENHRY and CDR2 is SYGVKD. The CDR3 region has the DNA TGTGCCATCAGTGAGAGCGGCATGGGGACAGGGTCCAATGAGCAGTTCTTC. This encodes CAISESGMGTGSNEQFF.

The sample holds a few counts of this clonotype. This sequence joins TRBV28 and TRBJ2-7; 7 nucleotides match TRBD1. The CDR3 extends over 16 amino acids. Germline assignment: CDR1 MDHEN and CDR2 SYDVKM. Losses at the gene ends were 7 bases for V and 4 bases for J; bases not matched to a gene: 16. The CDR3 protein is CASKGRGQKSLYEQYF. CDR3 DNA: TGTGCCAGCAAGGGCCGGGGACAGAAAAGTTTATACGAGCAGTACTTC.

The gene calls are TRBV25-1 and TRBJ2-5, with no clear D. CDR1 and CDR2 from the germline V gene are MGHDK and SYGVNS. V shed 0 bases and J shed 11 bases, with 7 bases lying between them. The CDR3 sequence is 11 residues long. The CDR3 loop reads CASSEYIQQYF. CDR3 coding DNA: TGTGCCAGCAGTGAATATATTCAGCAGTACTTC.

On this clonotype itself: Possible read error: a much larger clone is one base away. J is TRBJ2-7 and V is TRBV28, with D uncertain. Judging by the DNA end, TRBJ2-5 fits better; the J call may be wrong. Germline V lookup: CDR1 MDHEN, CDR2 SYDVKM. The CDR3 has 15 amino acids. CDR3 sequence (DNA): TGTGTCAGCAGACAAACGAAAATGTCGGGAGAGACCCAGTACTTC. Translation: CVSRQTKMSGETQYF.

This chain uses TRBV27 with TRBJ1-5; D gene unclear. CDR1 MNHEY and CDR2 SMNVEV come from the germline V gene (reference sequence). The CDR3 runs 13 residues. Trimming left V 7 bases short and J 4 bases short, with 11 bases between. The CDR3 loop is CASTWRWNQPQHF. The CDR3 nucleotides are TGTGCCAGCACTTGGAGGTGGAATCAGCCCCAGCATTTT.

This clonotype was found a few times. The chain is built from TRBV9 and TRBJ2-5, with a possible D match to TRBD2 (6 bases). The CDR3 totals 15 residues. In germline, CDR1 is SGDLS, CDR2 YYNGEE. Trimming pared 2 bases from V and 1 base from J, leaving 12 bases between. CDR3 residues: CASSVLGLPQETQYF. The CDR3 DNA follows: TGTGCCAGCAGCGTGTTGGGACTCCCCCAAGAGACCCAGTACTTC.

This sequence joins TRBV28 and TRBJ2-1, with TRBD1 identical over 9 bases. The germline V gene has CDR1 MDHEN and CDR2 SYDVKM. After removal of 7 bases from V and 10 bases from J, the junction contained 11 bases not matched to a gene. The CDR3 spans 14 residues. The CDR3 DNA sequence: TGTGCCAGCACAGGGACAGGGCAATTGTCGGAGCAGTTCTTC. Its translation is CASTGTGQLSEQFF.

This chain joins TRBV2 and TRBJ2-3; the D call may be TRBD1 or TRBD2 (6 bases each). Trimming took 7 bases from V and 0 from J, leaving 11 bases between them. The CDR3 spans 14 residues. Germline loops: CDR1 SNHLY, CDR2 FYNNEI. The CDR3 sequence is CASKEGGSTDTQYF. For the CDR3, the DNA is TGTGCCAGCAAGGAGGGGGGCAGCACAGATACGCAGTATTTT.

The rearrangement joins TRBV5-1 to TRBJ2-1, with 7 bases matching TRBD2. From germline, CDR1 is SGHRS and CDR2 YFSETQ. V gave up 0 bases and J gave up 4 bases; unmatched junction bases: 4. The CDR3 is 15 residues long. The CDR3 loop is CASSLDLAAYNEQFF. The CDR3 nucleotides read TGCGCCAGCAGCTTGGACCTAGCGGCGTACAATGAGCAGTTCTTC.

The V and J genes are TRBV29-1 and TRBJ1-4, with D perhaps TRBD1 (6 bases). V was pared by 6 bases and J by 3 bases, with 14 bases between. The CDR3 is made up of 14 amino acids. CDR1 is SQVTM and CDR2 is ANQGSEA in the germline V gene. In DNA, the CDR3 is TGCAGCGTCGTACAGGGACGTTCTAATGAAAAACTGTTTTTT. Protein sequence: CSVVQGRSNEKLFF. The full variable domain, in which reference TRBV29-1 and TRBJ1-4 provide the parts outside the CDR3, is SAVISQKPSRDICQRGTSLTIQCQVDSQVTMMFWYRQQPGQSLTLIATANQGSEATYESGFVIDKFPISRPNLTFSTLTVSNMSPEDSSIYLCSVVQGRSNEKLFFGSGTQLSVL.

The chain uses TRBV6-6 and TRBJ2-7; D unresolved. The end of the DNA fits TRBJ2-5 better, so the J call may be wrong. Germline lookup yields CDR1 MNHNY and CDR2 SVGAGI (reference sequence). The CDR3 length is 14 residues. The CDR3 loop is CASSYSNNLETQYF. In nucleotides, the CDR3 is TGTGCCAGCAGTTACTCGAACAATTTGGAGACCCAGTACTTC.

The genes are TRBV29-1 and TRBJ2-7; D call uncertain. With 2 bases removed from V and 4 bases from J, the gap between germline ends came to 12 bases. CDR1 and CDR2 (germline): SQVTM, ANQGSEA. The CDR3 runs 13 residues. The DNA for the CDR3 is TGCAGCGTTGAATTAGCCACCCAATACGAGCAGTACTTC. Translating it yields CSVELATQYEQYF.